This T cell receptor (beta chain) stems from a study of beta chain features in type 1 diabetes. Of the isolated RNA, all was reverse transcribed, and so the sequenced material was expressed TCRB transcripts. TCRdb's copy holds only in-frame clones and misses some; the assay was immunoSEQ multiplex PCR. The repertoire holds over 700,000 clones, with about 17% as singletons. With respect to this clone: One junction end does not reproduce the germline sequence, and a read error may be involved.

Blood was collected once per donor into heparin, averaging about 116 mL. The CDR3 spans 15 residues. Per the germline V gene, CDR1 is SGHVS and CDR2 is FQNEAQ. The receptor comes from a woman aged 18-29 years in good health. The specimen sequenced was naive CD4+ T cells from blood. V and J are TRBV7-8 and TRBJ2-1; 9 positions agree with TRBD2. DNA for the CDR3: TGTGCCACCAGCTCCCTAGCGGGGCTTTACAATGAGCAGTTCTTC. It yields the protein CATSSLAGLYNEQFF. Using reference TRBV7-8 and TRBJ2-1 for the parts outside the CDR3, the full variable domain is GAGVSQSPRYKVAKRGQDVALRCDPISGHVSLFWYQQALGQGPEFLTYFQNEAQLDKSGLPSDRFFAERPEGSVSTLKIQRTQQEDSAVYLCATSSLAGLYNEQFFGPGTRLTVL.